The 29 T cell receptor beta chains given below trace back to one sample, sequenced in a study of OX40 agonist ivuxolimab in advanced cancers. Receptors were amplified or captured by the immunoSEQ multiplex PCR assay. What TCRdb holds here is the immuneACCESS table cut down to in-frame rearrangements. Part of the clones is not present; checked against another copy, under half of the missing clones reflect an unresolved V gene, and the others are unexplained. The sample data list roughly 100,000 clones, and more than 85% of these were observed just once. The ten largest clonotypes hold roughly 0.26% of the sample. The material was CD4+ or CD8+ T cells sorted from blood, obtained in a trial of the OX40 agonist ivuxolimab. The receptors here all came from an adult with an advanced solid tumor such as melanoma, head and neck, liver or kidney cancer.

V and J are TRBV4-3 and TRBJ1-1; D gene unclear. V dropped 1 base and J dropped 4 bases, with 7 bases sitting between them. The CDR3 consists of 13 residues. CDR1 and CDR2 (germline): LGHNA, YSLEER. The CDR3 is CASSQGRRTEAFF. The CDR3 nucleotides read TGCGCCAGCAGCCAAGGCCGACGCACTGAAGCTTTCTTT.

This chain uses TRBV4-2 with TRBJ2-7; D is possibly TRBD1 or TRBD2 (5 bases each). Germline V lookup: CDR1 LGHNA, CDR2 YNFKEQ. CDR3 length: 20 amino acids. V was trimmed by 0 bases and J by 2 bases, leaving 26 bases between them. The CDR3 nucleotides are TGTGCCAGCAGCCAAGATGCCGGTGGGGAAAGTACCCGGGGACCCTACGAGCAGTACGTC. Translated, it gives CASSQDAGGESTRGPYEQYV.

The chain uses TRBV30 and TRBJ1-2; 10 nucleotides match TRBD1. The CDR3 covers 14 residues. Germline values: CDR1 GTSNPN, CDR2 SVGIG (reference sequence). The V gene end was trimmed by 5 bases and the J gene end by 4 bases; junction bases not matched to a gene: 7. The CDR3 DNA sequence: TGTGCCTGGCTGGGACAGGGGACGATCTATGGCTACACCTTC. This gives the protein CAWLGQGTIYGYTF.

Worth noting for this clone: Other DNA sequences from this sample encode an identical CDR3 as well. The chain carries TRBV18 and TRBJ2-3, with unresolved D. Per the germline V gene, CDR1 is KGHSH and CDR2 is LQKENI. V was pared by 0 bases and J by 4 bases, with 5 bases between. The CDR3 totals 13 residues. In DNA, the CDR3 is TGTGCCAGCTCACCACCGTCAGCAGATACGCAGTATTTT. This translates into CASSPPSADTQYF.

The chain employs TRBV4-3 and TRBJ2-1, with 8 bases lining up with TRBD2. J gave up 4 bases and V 0 bases, and 5 bases lay outside the gene matches. The CDR3 has 16 amino acids. Germline loops: CDR1 LGHNA, CDR2 YSLEER. CDR3 in amino acids: CASSQDLLAAYNEQFF. Here the CDR3 DNA reads TGCGCCAGCAGCCAAGATCTACTAGCGGCGTACAATGAGCAGTTCTTC.

V is TRBV7-2 and J is TRBJ2-5; the D gene is possibly TRBD1 (5 bases). The CDR3 has 14 amino acids. Trimming took 5 bases from V and 0 from J, leaving 10 bases between them. Germline CDR1 SGHTA, CDR2 FQGNSA. DNA for the CDR3: TGTGCCAGCAGCCCAGACAGCCACCAAGAGACCCAGTACTTC. The encoded protein is CASSPDSHQETQYF. The full variable domain, rest sourced from reference TRBV7-2 and TRBJ2-5, is GAGVSQSPSNKVTEKGKDVELRCDPISGHTALYWYRQSLGQGLEFLIYFQGNSAPDKSGLPSDRFSAERTGGSVSTLTIQRTQQEDSAVYLCASSPDSHQETQYFGPGTRLLVL.

This clone was detected a few times. The J gene is TRBJ2-1, the V gene TRBV7-2; 12 bases map to TRBD2. The V gene's germline CDR1 is SGHTA and CDR2 FQGNSA. V was pared by 5 bases and J by 8 bases, with 4 bases of the junction left unmatched. The CDR3 contains 14 residues. The CDR3 DNA reads as TGTGCCAGCAGCCGACTAGCGGGGGCATATGAGCAGTTCTTC. It translates to CASSRLAGAYEQFF.

CDR3 sequence: CASSLEWELYGYTF. DNA of the CDR3: TGCGCCAGCAGCTTGGAATGGGAACTATATGGCTACACCTTC. The chain employs TRBV5-1 and TRBJ1-2; D is undetermined. There are 14 residues in the CDR3. V lost 0 bases to trimming and J lost 5 bases, with 11 bases between them. CDR1 and CDR2 (germline): SGHRS, YFSETQ.

This chain joins TRBV30 and TRBJ1-1; D is possibly TRBD1 (6 bases). This CDR3 is 13 amino acids long. V shed 4 bases and J shed 1 base, with 10 bases lying between them. Germline V gives CDR1 GTSNPN, CDR2 SVGIG (reference sequence). CDR3 residues: CAWNQGQNTEAFF. Here the CDR3 DNA reads TGTGCCTGGAACCAGGGACAGAACACTGAAGCTTTCTTT.

The CDR3 DNA follows: TGTGCCATGTCCCGGGACGGAAACACTGAAGCTTTCTTT. Amino acids: CAMSRDGNTEAFF. This chain uses TRBV6-1 with TRBJ1-1; TRBD1 might be the D (5 bases). V was shortened by 10 bases and J by 2 bases, with 14 bases between the two germline ends. Per germline, CDR1 MNHNS and CDR2 SASEGT. This CDR3 region has 13 residues.

This chain connects TRBV7-3 to TRBJ1-1; 11 bases line up with TRBD1. V dropped 5 bases and J dropped 1; count of bases not matched to a gene: 6. The CDR3 consists of 16 residues. Germline lookup yields CDR1 SGHTA and CDR2 FQGTGA. The CDR3 region has the DNA TGTGCCAGCAGCCCCCAGGGACAGGGGGGGAACACTGAAGCTTTCTTT. Encoded protein: CASSPQGQGGNTEAFF.

This chain joins TRBV6-1 and TRBJ1-2, with D possibly matching TRBD1 (6 bases). Trimming took 3 bases from V and 2 from J, leaving 16 bases between them. The germline V gene encodes CDR1 MNHNS and CDR2 SASEGT. The CDR3 extends over 16 amino acids. CDR3 residues: CASSDRTVPRNYGYTF. CDR3 DNA: TGTGCCAGCAGTGACCGGACAGTCCCTCGGAACTATGGCTACACCTTC.

V usage is TRBV30 and J usage is TRBJ1-2, with TRBD1 identical over 8 bases. The CDR3 extends over 15 amino acids. Germline CDR1 is GTSNPN and CDR2 is SVGIG (reference sequence). J lost 4 bases, V lost 3 bases, and 10 bases had no gene match. The CDR3 spells CAWSAGGFGSYGYTF. In DNA, the CDR3 is TGTGCCTGGAGCGCAGGGGGCTTTGGGAGCTATGGCTACACCTTC.

The rearrangement joins TRBV28 to TRBJ1-2; 7 bases are a match to TRBD1. V dropped 7 bases and J dropped 9; count of bases not matched to a gene: 8. The germline V gene encodes CDR1 MDHEN and CDR2 SYDVKM. CDR3 length: 12 amino acids. The CDR3 here is CASIQTGVRYTF. The CDR3 DNA sequence: TGTGCCAGCATTCAAACAGGGGTTCGCTACACCTTC.

The rearrangement links TRBV28 to TRBJ2-7; D gene uncertain. V lost 7 bases and J 0 bases, leaving 7 bases between the germline ends. The CDR3 contains 12 residues. Germline V gives CDR1 MDHEN, CDR2 SYDVKM. The CDR3 reads CASTTLSYEQYF. CDR3 nucleotides: TGTGCCAGCACCACTCTCTCCTACGAGCAGTACTTC.

The chain links TRBV5-1 to TRBJ2-5; D is unclear. The CDR3 sequence is 13 residues long. From germline, CDR1 is SGHRS and CDR2 YFSETQ. The V and J ends lost 0 bases and 2 bases respectively, with 5 bases between them. CDR3 in DNA: TGCGCCAGCAGCTTGGACGGACAAGAGACCCAGTACTTC. Its translation: CASSLDGQETQYF. Drawing the rest from reference TRBV5-1 and TRBJ2-5, the complete variable domain is KAGVTQTPRYLIKTRGQQVTLSCSPISGHRSVSWYQQTPGQGLQFLFEYFSETQRNKGNFPGRFSGRQFSNSRSEMNVSTLELGDSALYLCASSLDGQETQYFGPGTRLLVL.

The V call is TRBV2, the J call TRBJ2-3; 14 bases align to TRBD2. The CDR3 runs 14 residues. Germline V lookup: CDR1 SNHLY, CDR2 FYNNEI. V was pared by 6 bases and J by 5 bases, with 1 base of the junction left unmatched. The CDR3 nucleotides read TGTGCCAGCAGAGGGACTAGCGGGGGAGATACGCAGTATTTT. Its translation: CASRGTSGGDTQYF.

The chain couples TRBV5-4 to TRBJ2-5; D may be TRBD2 (5 bases). This CDR3 region has 12 residues. CDR1 SGHNT and CDR2 YYREEE come from the germline V gene (reference sequence). V was clipped by 2 bases and J by 5 bases, with 7 bases between them. CDR3 DNA: TGTGCCAGCAGCTTCCTAGCTGAGACCCAGTACTTC. Translation gives CASSFLAETQYF.

This clone showed up just once. The rearrangement uses TRBV2 and TRBJ1-5, with TRBD1 as a possible D gene (6 bases). V lost 6 bases and J 5 bases, leaving 14 bases between the germline ends. CDR3 length: 14 amino acids. CDR1 is SNHLY, CDR2 FYNNEI, per germline. The CDR3 DNA reads TGTGCCAGCAGCCTAGGACAGCTAGATCAGCCCCAGCATTTT. This codes for CASSLGQLDQPQHF.

This rearrangement joins TRBV2 to TRBJ1-5, with 7 bases matching TRBD1. In germline, CDR1 is SNHLY, CDR2 FYNNEI. This CDR3 is built from 17 residues. V lost 6 bases, J lost 1 base, and 12 bases stayed unmatched. CDR3 loop: CASRGRTGVESNQPQHF. The DNA for the CDR3 is TGTGCCAGCAGAGGAAGAACAGGGGTGGAGAGCAATCAGCCCCAGCATTTT. Complete variable domain (other parts from reference TRBV2 and TRBJ1-5): EPEVTQTPSHQVTQMGQEVILRCVPISNHLYFYWYRQILGQKVEFLVSFYNNEISEKSEIFDDQFSVERPDGSNFTLKIRSTKLEDSAMYFCASRGRTGVESNQPQHFGDGTRLSIL.

CDR3 region: CASSLGRPGSNQPQHF. The CDR3 nucleotides read TGTGCCAGCAGCTTGGGGCGCCCTGGGAGCAATCAGCCCCAGCATTTT. J is TRBJ1-5 and V is TRBV7-3; possible D gene TRBD1, 5 bases. Trimming took off 3 bases at V and 1 base at J, with 13 bases between the two ends. CDR3 length: 16 residues. Germline V gene data show CDR1 as SGHTA and CDR2 as FQGTGA.

J is TRBJ1-2 and V is TRBV28, with D possibly matching TRBD1 (6 bases). V lost 2 bases, J lost 4 bases, and 11 bases lay in between. The CDR3 loop spans 14 amino acids. Germline V lookup: CDR1 MDHEN, CDR2 SYDVKM. DNA for the CDR3: TGTGCCAGCAGTTTACAAGGGGGATTCTATGGCTACACCTTC. It codes for CASSLQGGFYGYTF.

The chain recombines TRBV5-1 with TRBJ2-1, with TRBD2 as a possible D gene (5 bases). The V end lost 4 bases, the J end lost 4 bases, and 15 bases lay between the germline ends. Germline values: CDR1 SGHRS, CDR2 YFSETQ. The CDR3 covers 15 residues. The CDR3 loop is CASSQNSEVYNEQFF. CDR3 DNA sequence: TGCGCCAGCAGCCAAAATAGCGAGGTTTACAATGAGCAGTTCTTC.

The gene calls are TRBV29-1 and TRBJ2-1; D might be TRBD1 or TRBD2, each matching 5 bases. Germline V gives CDR1 SQVTM, CDR2 ANQGSEA. This CDR3 spans 14 amino acids. The germline V and J ends were trimmed by 5 bases and 3 bases, with 14 bases remaining between them. CDR3 amino acids: CSVKGTGNYNEQFF. The CDR3 coding sequence is TGCAGCGTTAAAGGGACGGGGAACTACAATGAGCAGTTCTTC.

The V gene is TRBV11-2, the J gene TRBJ1-6, with D unresolved. Trimming cost V 3 bases and J 7 bases, with 1 base left between them. The germline gives CDR1 SGHAT, CDR2 FQNNGV. The length of the CDR3 is 11 residues. This CDR3 is CASSFNSPLHF. DNA for the CDR3: TGTGCCAGCAGCTTCAATTCACCCCTCCACTTT.

This rearrangement joins TRBV5-4 to TRBJ1-5; tentative D call: TRBD1 (5 bases). Germline CDR1 reads SGHNT; CDR2 reads YYREEE (reference sequence). Trimming took off 0 bases at V and 5 bases at J, with 15 bases between the two ends. The CDR3 is 16 residues long. The CDR3: CASSLGGAGSYQPQHF. The CDR3 coding sequence is TGTGCCAGCAGCTTGGGGGGAGCAGGGAGTTATCAGCCCCAGCATTTT.

The chain uses TRBV2 and TRBJ2-1, with D perhaps matching TRBD1 (7 bases). This CDR3 has 14 amino acids. The germline CDR1 and CDR2 sequences are SNHLY and FYNNEI. Trimming removed 4 bases from V and 4 bases from J, with 11 bases in between. The CDR3 is CASSGQGGYNEQFF. The CDR3 DNA sequence: TGTGCCAGCAGTGGGCAGGGGGGTTACAATGAGCAGTTCTTC.

There are a few counts of this clone. This rearrangement joins TRBV6-4 to TRBJ1-5; D not certain. Trimming left V 0 bases short and J 9 bases short, with 9 bases between. CDR3 length equals 13 residues. Per the germline V gene, CDR1 is MRHNA and CDR2 is SNTAGT. DNA of the CDR3: TGTGCCAGCAGTGACTCATGGGGTAGGCCCCAGCATTTT. Translated, it gives CASSDSWGRPQHF.

This sequence joins TRBV9 and TRBJ1-1; D remains unclear. V was shortened by 6 bases and J by 9 bases, with 18 bases between the two germline ends. The length of the CDR3 is 13 residues. Germline V lookup: CDR1 SGDLS, CDR2 YYNGEE. CDR3: CASNLGSSSKAFF. In nucleotides, the CDR3 is TGTGCCAGCAACTTGGGCAGCTCCTCTAAAGCTTTCTTT.